This T cell receptor beta chain came from a study of blood T cell repertoires in COVID-19 (dated by TCRdb to the early 2020s). At the level of the whole study: Collaborator samples came from the United States, Italy and Spain and covered acute and convalescent phases of COVID-19. The prospective study material was composed of cDNA or gDNA derived from T cells, B-cell-depleted T cells, or PBMCs. The dataset comprised deeply sampled blood TCRbeta repertoires from subjects exposed to, actively infected with, or recovered from COVID-19. The repertoires were released in a freely available public database intended as a resource for research on the immune response to SARS-CoV-2. Samples came from the ongoing ImmuneRACE study (first 160 participants) plus 1,254 subjects from 6 global collaborators. The sample metadata nearly always contained a de-identified subject ID, COVID-19 status, age in years and sex. Where available, HLA class I and class II types were obtained from metadata supplied by the sample provider rather than from assay-based typing.

The immunoSEQ Assay, a bias-controlled multiplex PCR, was used to amplify TCRbeta CDR3 regions from genomic DNA. The paper's processing steps were these. The number of nucleated cells in each sample was estimated by amplification of reference gene primers within the assay. Sequence reads were collapsed and filtered to measure the absolute abundance of every unique TCRbeta CDR3 rearrangement. For each sample, productive Simpson clonality was calculated by taking the square root of Simpson's diversity index across productive rearrangements. This is the immuneACCESS table as TCRdb keeps it, with only in-frame sequences that have V and J called. A part of the clones is gone; compared with another copy, unresolved V genes explain less than half, and the rest is unexplained. For V, J and clone size, that table is used; D and trimming come from the DNA. This sample gives 140,000 to 150,000 clones in total; about 88% of them show up just once. The ten largest make up approximately 2.5% of the sample.

Trimming accounts for 3 bases at V and 1 base at J, while the number of junction bases matched to no gene is 8. The CDR1 and CDR2 encoded by the germline V gene are LGHNA and YSLEER. The CDR3 numbers 16 residues from cysteine through phenylalanine. The entry retains the CDR3 DNA only, 48 bases that are in frame from base 1. Each collaborating institution followed its own protocols to collect whole blood in K2EDTA tubes. For TCRbeta analysis, collaborators shipped samples as frozen whole blood, isolated PBMCs, or DNA extracted from either of those sample types. The research as a whole found: Clinical and demographic metadata were provided uncurated, with the amount varying by source and participant.

About this clone: The clone's antigen remains unknown. The sample holds no much larger clone one base away, and base qualities are not on file.

The TCR was taken from a human donor with acute or convalescent COVID-19. The donor label of this sample is uncertain. Sequencing was carried out using peripheral blood. The chain was built from TRBV4-3 and TRBJ1-1, and TRBD1 matches 7 of the central bases. The CDR3 in this case is CASSQLRQGTNTEAFF. The nucleotide sequence is given as TGCGCCAGCAGCCAGCTTCGACAGGGAACGAACACTGAAGCTTTCTTT.